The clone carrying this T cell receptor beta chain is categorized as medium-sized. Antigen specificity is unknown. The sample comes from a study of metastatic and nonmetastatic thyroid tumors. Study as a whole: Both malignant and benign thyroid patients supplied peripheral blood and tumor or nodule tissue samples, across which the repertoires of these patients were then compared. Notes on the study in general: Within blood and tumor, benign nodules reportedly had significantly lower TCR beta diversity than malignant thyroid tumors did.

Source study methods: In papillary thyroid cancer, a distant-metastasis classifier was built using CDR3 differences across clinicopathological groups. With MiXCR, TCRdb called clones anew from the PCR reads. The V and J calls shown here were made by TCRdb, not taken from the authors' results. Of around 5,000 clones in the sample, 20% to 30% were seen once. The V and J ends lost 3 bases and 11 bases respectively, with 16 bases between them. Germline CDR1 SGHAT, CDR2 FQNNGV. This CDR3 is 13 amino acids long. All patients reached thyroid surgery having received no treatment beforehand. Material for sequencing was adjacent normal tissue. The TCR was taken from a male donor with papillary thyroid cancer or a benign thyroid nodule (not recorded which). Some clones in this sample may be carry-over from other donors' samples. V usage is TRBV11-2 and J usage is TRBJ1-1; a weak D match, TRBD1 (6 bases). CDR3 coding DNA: TGTGCCAGCAGCTTTAACAGGGCCTCCTCTGCTTTCTTT. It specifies CASSFNRASSAFF.